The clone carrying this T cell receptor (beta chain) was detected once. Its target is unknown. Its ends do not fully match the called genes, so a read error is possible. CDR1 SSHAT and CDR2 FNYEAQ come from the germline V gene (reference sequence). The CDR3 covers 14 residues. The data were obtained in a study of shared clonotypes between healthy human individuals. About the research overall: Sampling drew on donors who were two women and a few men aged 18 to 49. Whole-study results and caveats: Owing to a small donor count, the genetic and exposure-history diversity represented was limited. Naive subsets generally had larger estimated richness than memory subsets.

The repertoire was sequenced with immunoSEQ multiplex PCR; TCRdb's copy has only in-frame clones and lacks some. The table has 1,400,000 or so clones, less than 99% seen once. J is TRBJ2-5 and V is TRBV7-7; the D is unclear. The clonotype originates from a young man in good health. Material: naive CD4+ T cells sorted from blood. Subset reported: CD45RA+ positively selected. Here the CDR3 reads CASSPTTSQETQYF. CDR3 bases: TGTGCTAGCAGCCCCACGACTTCTCAAGAGACCCAGTACTTC. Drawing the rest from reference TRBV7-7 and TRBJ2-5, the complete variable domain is GAGVSQSPRYKVTKRGQDVTLRCDPISSHATLYWYQQALGQGPEFLTYFNYEAQPDKSGLPSDRFSAERPEGSISTLTIQRTEQRDSAMYRCASSPTTSQETQYFGPGTRLLVL.